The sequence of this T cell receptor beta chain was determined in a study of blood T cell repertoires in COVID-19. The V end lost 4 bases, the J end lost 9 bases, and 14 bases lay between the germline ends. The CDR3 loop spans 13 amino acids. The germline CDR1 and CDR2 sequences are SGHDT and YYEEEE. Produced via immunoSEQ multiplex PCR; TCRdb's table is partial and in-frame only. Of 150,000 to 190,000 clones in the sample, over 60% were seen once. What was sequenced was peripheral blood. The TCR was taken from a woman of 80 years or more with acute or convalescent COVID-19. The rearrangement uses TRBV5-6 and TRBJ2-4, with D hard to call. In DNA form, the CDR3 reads TGTGCCAGCAGCCGATCCCAGGCCGGCATTCAGTACTTC. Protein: CASSRSQAGIQYF. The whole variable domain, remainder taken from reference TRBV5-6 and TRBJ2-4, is DAGVTQSPTHLIKTRGQQVTLRCSPKSGHDTVSWYQQALGQGPQFIFQYYEEEERQRGNFPDRFSGHQFPNYSSELNVNALLLGDSALYLCASSRSQAGIQYFGAGTRLSVL.